This TCR beta chain emerged from a study of T cell responses to AZD1222 COVID-19 vaccine. Whole-study findings and limits: Donors were chiefly white British, with a greater number of females, and clonal diversity was perhaps underestimated. After two AZD1222 doses, spike-specific TCR breadth and depth rose versus day 0.

CDR3 length: 12 amino acids. CDR1 and CDR2 from the germline V gene are WNHNN and SYGVQD (reference sequence). The V end lost 9 bases, the J end lost 2 bases, and 10 bases lay between the germline ends. The count of this clone is one. Its antigen is not identified. Repertoires were generated with immunoSEQ multiplex PCR, while TCRdb's copy carries only in-frame clones and drops some. The sample records 200,000 or so clones, roughly 91% being singletons. This sequence joins TRBV10-1 and TRBJ1-1; a weak D match, TRBD1 (6 bases). The receptor was derived from an adult in good health. This specimen consisted of peripheral blood, obtained on day 0 of MenACWY control vaccination. CDR3 loop: CARGGFNTEAFF. CDR3 nucleotide sequence: TGCGCCAGGGGGGGCTTTAACACTGAAGCTTTCTTT.